This T cell receptor beta chain came from a study of blood T cells in healthy people across ages. CDR3 length equals 12 residues. Germline-derived CDR1 and CDR2 are SNHLY and FYNNEI. Deletions cut 6 bases from V and 8 bases from J, with 11 bases between. Overall study findings and caveats: A strong correlation between TCR beta diversity and naive T cell percentage was seen.

Using a J-beta primer mix together with a sample-barcoded 5' primer, a second PCR was run for about 6 to 12 cycles. TCRdb processed the 5' RACE reads anew with MiXCR; each CDR3 protein has one entry. This table has approximately 780,000 distinct CDR3 sequences, 20% to 30% appearing once. Of note for this clonotype: Its antigen is unknown.

The data were also submitted as part of a second study, on T cells of mothers and their children.

The sequence was obtained from a boy younger than 18 in good health. Sequences were obtained from blood. V and J are TRBV2 and TRBJ2-4, with D maybe TRBD2 (5 bases). CDR3 region: CASSQEEDIQYF. In DNA form, the CDR3 reads TGTGCCAGCAGCCAGGAGGAAGACATTCAGTACTTC.